Described below is a single T cell receptor (beta chain) sequence and its context. Its antigen is as yet unknown. The sample belongs to a study of response to subunit inactivated influenza vaccine. Study results and caveats: Seasonal influenza vaccination, on each occasion, was suggested by the authors to recruit few new T cells.

A single record per CDR3 protein comes from TCRdb applying MiXCR to the RT-PCR reads. The sample holds just over 300,000 distinct CDR3 sequences, approximately 20% seen once. The sequence was collected from a man aged 45 to 75 who received an inactivated influenza vaccine. The material sequenced was PBMCs from blood, taken around 22 months after vaccination.

In DNA form, the CDR3 reads TGTGCCAGCAGCACGGCCGCGGCCAATTCACCCCTCCACTTT. It is translated as CASSTAAANSPLHF. The J gene is TRBJ1-6, the V gene TRBV3-1; D unresolved. Trimming cost V 5 bases and J 7 bases, with 12 bases left between them. Germline V gene data show CDR1 as LGHDT and CDR2 as YNNKEL (reference sequence). The length of the CDR3 is 14 residues.